This T cell receptor (beta chain) was profiled in a study of OX40 agonist ivuxolimab in advanced cancers. Background on the study: Therapy given before enrollment (anti-PD-1, anti-PD-L1 or anti-CTLA-4) was allowed, and over 35% had some.

Overall study results and limits: CD4+ and CD8+ blood T cells expanded clonally by week 6 at 0.1 to 3.0 mg/kg. The mean number of expanded clones was higher in CD8+ T cells than in CD4+. At 0.1-3.0 mg/kg, partial responders had clonal expansion among the lowest observed.

In regard to this clone: Its antigen remains unknown.

Profiled with immunoSEQ multiplex PCR; TCRdb holds only in-frame clones, not every one. The sample carries tens of thousands of clones, roughly 80% recorded once. The material sequenced was CD4+ or CD8+ T cells sorted from blood, taken in a trial of the OX40 agonist ivuxolimab. The receptor was derived from an adult with an advanced solid tumor such as melanoma, head and neck, liver or kidney cancer.

This CDR3 is CASRKQTGDGTDTQYF. CDR3 coding DNA: TGCGCCAGCAGGAAACAAACAGGGGATGGTACAGATACGCAGTATTTT. The rearrangement links TRBV23-1 to TRBJ2-3; 7 bases match TRBD1. TRBV23-1 is an ORF for which the function is uncertain. This CDR3 has 16 amino acids. Unmatched junction bases numbered 12, after V lost 6 bases and J lost 3 bases.